The TCR beta chain described here comes from a study of cytomegalovirus exposure and HLA in healthy donors. Study outcomes and limitations: Some TCR beta chains (164 of them) were listed as cytomegalovirus-associated.

CDR1 and CDR2 (germline): MNHNS, SASEGT. This CDR3 comprises 14 residues. Trimming cost V 7 bases and J 1 base, with 11 bases left between them. Remarks on this clone: Its antigen is unidentified.

Clones were sequenced by immunoSEQ multiplex PCR, and TCRdb holds only the in-frame ones, with some missing. Among some 150,000 clones, roughly 91% were seen once, and the ten largest hold roughly 3%. The specimen sequenced was PBMCs. The receptor comes from a man between 18 and 35 years old in good health and CMV-seronegative. The V gene is TRBV6-1, the J gene TRBJ1-5; tentatively, D is TRBD1 (6 bases). The chain's CDR3 is CASKTTGSNQPQHF. The CDR3 coding sequence is TGTGCCAGCAAAACTACAGGGAGCAATCAGCCCCAGCATTTT.